This T cell receptor (beta chain) was retrieved from a study of cytomegalovirus exposure and HLA in healthy donors. Trimming took off 5 bases at V and 0 bases at J, with 17 bases between the two ends. Germline-derived CDR1 and CDR2 are SGHTA and FQGNSA. There are 16 residues in the CDR3. This clone was observed a few times. No antigen is known for it. Study-wide results and caveats: Per published reports, the classifier diagnosed cytomegalovirus status with high specificity and sensitivity. With later analysis, a missense DCLRE1C variant became linked to TCR beta V- and J-gene trimming.

The study ran its PCR with 60 Vbeta and 13 Jbeta primers. TCRdb keeps only in-frame clones here, not all; method: immunoSEQ multiplex PCR. The sample shows some 120,000 clones, 55% to 65% of them seen only once. The TCR originated in a woman in her 40s in good health and CMV-seropositive. The sequencing sample was made of PBMCs. V gene TRBV7-2 combines with J gene TRBJ2-7; D unclear. Written as DNA, the CDR3 is TGTGCCAGCAGCCTAGGAAGGCGGATGAGCTCCTACGAGCAGTACTTC. It translates to CASSLGRRMSSYEQYF.